This T cell receptor beta chain was found in a study of T cell repertoires in cytomegalovirus infection. The overall study: Signatures in public TCR beta sequences pointed to both CMV infection and matching HLA type.

The CDR3 is made up of 11 amino acids. Per germline, CDR1 SGHAT and CDR2 FQNNGV. The V end was cut by 6 bases, the J end by 0 bases, with 3 bases between. One entry per CDR3 protein, called by TCRdb with MiXCR from the reads. This sample yields about 260,000 distinct CDR3 sequences, of which roughly 9.1% are seen a single time; around 16% belongs to the top ten. As to this clonotype: Its antigen remains unknown.

Study outcomes and limitations: Individuals carrying CMV plus the relevant HLA were identified by cumulative frequency of public TCR beta families. CMV-specific TCR beta clonotypes restricted by HLA-C dominated the ex vivo response.

The specimen was PBMCs. This receptor was obtained from a human donor in good health (CMV status not recorded). Some clones in this sample may be carry-over from other donors' samples. J is TRBJ2-7 and V is TRBV11-2; D is unresolved. CDR3 in amino acids: CASRVSYEQYF. CDR3 DNA: TGTGCCAGCAGGGTCTCCTACGAGCAGTACTTC.